Listed here are 9 T cell receptor beta chains from one sample, sequenced in a study of blood T cell repertoires in COVID-19. Here immunoSEQ multiplex PCR was the method, and the copy in TCRdb shows in-frame clones only, minus some. The sample shows about 220,000 clones, around three quarters of them seen only once. Sequencing was done on a sample of peripheral blood. These receptor sequences come from a woman aged 70-85 years with acute or convalescent COVID-19.

This clone turned up a few times. The rearrangement links TRBV24-1 to TRBJ1-4, with D perhaps TRBD1 (5 bases). Germline V gene data show CDR1 as KGHDR and CDR2 as SFDVKD. V dropped 5 bases and J dropped 0 bases, with 12 bases sitting between them. The length of the CDR3 is 16 residues. CDR3 bases: TGTGCCACCAGTGTCGGGGGGGGTTCAACTAATGAAAAACTGTTTTTT. Its protein product is CATSVGGGSTNEKLFF.

The CDR3 here is CASSFSLGGNEQFF. Written as DNA, the CDR3 is TGTGCCAGCAGCTTCTCATTGGGGGGAAATGAGCAGTTCTTC. The V call is TRBV7-2, the J call TRBJ2-1; the D gene is possibly TRBD2 (6 bases). CDR3 length equals 14 residues. The V gene lost 3 bases and the J gene lost 7 bases, with 13 bases spanning the gap. Germline V gives CDR1 SGHTA, CDR2 FQGNSA.

This clone was observed a handful of times. The chain couples TRBV6-5 to TRBJ1-1; 9 bases match TRBD1. V trimming: 6 bases; J trimming: 7 bases; junction bases outside the gene matches: 6. The CDR3 has 13 amino acids. CDR1 and CDR2 (germline): MNHEY, SVGAGI. The DNA for the CDR3 is TGTGCCAGCAGACAGGACAGGGGCAGTGAAGCTTTCTTT. Amino acid sequence: CASRQDRGSEAFF.

This chain connects TRBV21-1 to TRBJ2-7; the table gives TRBD1 as D, unverified against the DNA. TRBV21-1 is recorded as a pseudogene. This CDR3 region has 19 residues. The CDR3 coding sequence is TGTGCCAGCACCCAGTACCCCGGGACAGGGGGCAGTATGGGCTACGAGCAGTACTTC. This gives the protein CASTQYPGTGGSMGYEQYF.

This rearrangement joins TRBV3-1 (or the pseudogene TRBV3-2) to TRBJ1-5, with D hard to call. Between the trimmed V and J ends, which lost 0 bases and 3 bases, there was a span of 6 bases. CDR3 length: 14 residues. The germline CDR1 and CDR2 sequences are LGHDT and YNNKEL (reference sequence). CDR3 bases: TGTGCCAGCAGCCAAGACCTATCCAATCAGCCCCAGCATTTT. Translated, it gives CASSQDLSNQPQHF.

This chain uses TRBV7-2 with TRBJ2-5; the match to TRBD1 covers 7 bases. Germline loops: CDR1 SGHTA, CDR2 FQGNSA. J was trimmed by 2 bases and V by 4 bases; bases with no gene match: 1. The CDR3 spans 13 residues. CDR3: CASSSDRQETQYF. CDR3 coding DNA: TGTGCCAGCAGCTCGGACAGGCAAGAGACCCAGTACTTC.

CDR3: CASGLWASDTQYF. In DNA form, the CDR3 reads TGTGCTAGTGGTTTGTGGGCGTCAGATACGCAGTATTTT. The chain recombines TRBV12-5 with TRBJ2-3; D gene ambiguous. CDR1 and CDR2 (germline): LGHNT, FRNRAP. Trimming left V 2 bases short and J 4 bases short, with 7 bases between. This CDR3 region has 13 residues.

DNA for the CDR3: TGCAGTGCCAGGGAAAACACTGAAGCTTTCTTT. Translation: CSARENTEAFF. The V gene is TRBV20-1, the J gene TRBJ1-1, with a tentative D call TRBD1 (5 bases). Germline lookup yields CDR1 DFQATT and CDR2 SNEGSKA (reference sequence). Trimming stripped 6 bases from V and 2 bases from J, with 7 bases between. CDR3 length: 11 amino acids.

This sequence joins TRBV19 and TRBJ1-6, with D unresolved. From germline, CDR1 is LNHDA and CDR2 SQIVND (reference sequence). The V end lost 3 bases, the J end lost 10 bases, and 7 bases lay between the germline ends. The CDR3 runs to 12 residues. CDR3 protein: CASSMQESPLHF. The CDR3 DNA reads as TGTGCCAGTAGTATGCAGGAATCACCCCTCCACTTT.